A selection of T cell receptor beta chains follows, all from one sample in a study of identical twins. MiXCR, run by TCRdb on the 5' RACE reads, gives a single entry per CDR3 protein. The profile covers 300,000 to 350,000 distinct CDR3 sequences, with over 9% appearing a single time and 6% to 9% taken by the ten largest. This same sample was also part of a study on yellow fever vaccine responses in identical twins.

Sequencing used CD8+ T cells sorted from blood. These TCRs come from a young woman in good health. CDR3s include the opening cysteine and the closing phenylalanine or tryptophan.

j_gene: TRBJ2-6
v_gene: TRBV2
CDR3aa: CASSETPGGANVLTF

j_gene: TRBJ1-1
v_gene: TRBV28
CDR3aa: CASSPETGADVGTEAFF

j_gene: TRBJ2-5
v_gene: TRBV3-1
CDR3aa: CASSYGLAGPEETQYF

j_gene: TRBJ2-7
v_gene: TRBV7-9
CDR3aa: CASSLKRAWDEQYF

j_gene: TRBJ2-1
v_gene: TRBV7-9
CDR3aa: CASIRVGTGLDNEQFF

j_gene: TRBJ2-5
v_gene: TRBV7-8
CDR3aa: CASSLRLAGVETQYF

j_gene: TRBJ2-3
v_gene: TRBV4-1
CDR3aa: CASSPPGAYNTQYF

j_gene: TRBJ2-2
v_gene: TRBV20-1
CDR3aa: CSARGSGIGGELFF

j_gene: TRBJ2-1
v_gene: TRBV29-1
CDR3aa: CSVDGLASVVGRYNEQFF

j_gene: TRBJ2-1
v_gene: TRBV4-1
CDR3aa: CASSQDGGIYNEQFF

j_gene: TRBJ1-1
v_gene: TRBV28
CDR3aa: CASTTVSNTEAFF

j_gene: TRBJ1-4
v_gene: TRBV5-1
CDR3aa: CASREPGTTYEEKLFF

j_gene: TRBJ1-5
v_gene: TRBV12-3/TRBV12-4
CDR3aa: CASSFGPYSNQPQHF

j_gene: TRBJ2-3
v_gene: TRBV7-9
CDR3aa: CASRGAGALDTQYF

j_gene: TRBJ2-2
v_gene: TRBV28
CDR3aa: CASSSGPADTGELFF

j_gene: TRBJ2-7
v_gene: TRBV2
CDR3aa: CASRPRDITTYEQYF

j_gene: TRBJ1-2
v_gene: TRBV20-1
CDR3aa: CSASFGYTF

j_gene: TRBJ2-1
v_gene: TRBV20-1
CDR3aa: CSARDTGQWEFF

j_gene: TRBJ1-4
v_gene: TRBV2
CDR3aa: CASSESPAYNEKLFF

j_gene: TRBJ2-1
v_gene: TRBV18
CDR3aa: CASSPGVISYNEQFF

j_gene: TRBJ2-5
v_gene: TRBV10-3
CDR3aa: CASAGVPQETQYF

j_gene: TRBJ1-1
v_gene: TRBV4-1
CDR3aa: CASSPGATEAFF

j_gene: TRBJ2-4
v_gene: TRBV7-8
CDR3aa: CASSLGASLGNIQYF

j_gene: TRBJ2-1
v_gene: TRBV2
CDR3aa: CASSGSVSSYNEQFF

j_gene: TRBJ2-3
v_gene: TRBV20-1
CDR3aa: CSARDASGSSTDTQYF

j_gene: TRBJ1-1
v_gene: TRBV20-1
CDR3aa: CSARSEEDMNTEAFF

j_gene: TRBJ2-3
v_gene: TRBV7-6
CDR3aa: CASSLAWGLAGDTQYF

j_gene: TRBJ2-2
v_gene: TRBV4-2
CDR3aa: CASSPIQGDTGELFF

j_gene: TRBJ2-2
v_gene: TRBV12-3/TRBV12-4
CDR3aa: CASSRDRGLTGSCFF

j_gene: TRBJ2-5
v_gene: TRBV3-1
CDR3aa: CASSQPGTSGEQTQYF

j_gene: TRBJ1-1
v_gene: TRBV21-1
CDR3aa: CASSTRANTEAFF

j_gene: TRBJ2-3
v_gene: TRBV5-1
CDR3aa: CASSLAGQGDTQYF

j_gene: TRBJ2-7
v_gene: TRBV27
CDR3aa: CASSVDYIAGDSYEQYF

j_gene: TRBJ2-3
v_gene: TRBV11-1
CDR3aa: CASSLALPTRDHTDTQYF

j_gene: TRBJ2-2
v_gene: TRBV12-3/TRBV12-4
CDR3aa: CASSQAGQGKELFF

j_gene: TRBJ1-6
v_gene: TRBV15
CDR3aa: CATSRARGSNSPLHF